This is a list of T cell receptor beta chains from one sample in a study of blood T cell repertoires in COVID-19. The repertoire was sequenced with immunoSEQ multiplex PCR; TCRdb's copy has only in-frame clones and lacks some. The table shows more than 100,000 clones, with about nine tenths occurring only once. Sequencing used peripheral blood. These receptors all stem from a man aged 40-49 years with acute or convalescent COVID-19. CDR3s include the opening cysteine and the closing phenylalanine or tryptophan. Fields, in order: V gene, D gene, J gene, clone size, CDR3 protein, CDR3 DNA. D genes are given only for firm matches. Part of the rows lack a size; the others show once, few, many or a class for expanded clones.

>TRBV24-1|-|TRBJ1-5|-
CATSDRTGQPQHF
TGTGCCACCAGTGATCGCACCGGTCAGCCCCAGCATTTT
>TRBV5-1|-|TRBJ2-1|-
CASSIEGSAFGWDEQFF
TGCGCCAGCAGTATAGAGGGTTCAGCGTTTGGCTGGGATGAGCAGTTCTTC
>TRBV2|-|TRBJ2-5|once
CASSEVRHGGETQYF
TGTGCCAGCAGTGAGGTCAGGCACGGGGGAGAGACCCAGTACTTC
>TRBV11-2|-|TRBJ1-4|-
CASSLTGDSNEKLFF
TGTGCCAGCAGCTTAACCGGGGACTCTAATGAAAAACTGTTTTTT
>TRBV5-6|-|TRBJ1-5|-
CASSRGQSNQPQHF
TGTGCCAGCAGCCGAGGACAGAGCAATCAGCCCCAGCATTTT
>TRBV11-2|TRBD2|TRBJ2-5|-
CASEPGLAGVETQYF
TGTGCCAGCGAACCGGGACTAGCGGGGGTTGAGACCCAGTACTTC
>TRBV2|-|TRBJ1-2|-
CASSVTANYGYTF
TGTGCCAGCAGTGTCACAGCTAACTATGGCTACACCTTC
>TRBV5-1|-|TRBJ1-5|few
CASSPGGALPQHF
TGCGCCAGCAGCCCTGGGGGGGCGTTACCCCAGCATTTT
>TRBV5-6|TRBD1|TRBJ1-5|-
CASSFRQGNLIQPQHF
TGTGCCAGCAGCTTTAGACAGGGGAACTTAATTCAGCCCCAGCATTTT
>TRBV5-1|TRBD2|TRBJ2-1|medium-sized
CASSLVGLAGAGEQFF
TGCGCCAGCAGCTTGGTGGGACTAGCGGGGGCTGGTGAGCAGTTCTTC
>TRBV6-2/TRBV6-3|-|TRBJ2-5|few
CASSYAFQETQYF
TGTGCCAGCAGTTACGCGTTTCAAGAGACCCAGTACTTC
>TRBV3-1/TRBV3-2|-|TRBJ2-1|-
CASSQMDTYNEQFF
TGTGCCAGCAGCCAAATGGACACATACAATGAGCAGTTCTTC
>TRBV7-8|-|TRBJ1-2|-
CASSADRANYGYTF
TGTGCCAGCAGCGCCGACAGAGCTAACTATGGCTACACCTTC
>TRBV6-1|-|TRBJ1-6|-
CASSDRVQGSNSPLHF
TGTGCCAGCAGTGATAGGGTACAGGGAAGCAATTCACCCCTCCACTTT
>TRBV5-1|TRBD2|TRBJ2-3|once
CASSFGGGTSTDTQYF
TGCGCCAGCAGCTTCGGCGGGGGGACTAGCACAGATACGCAGTATTTT
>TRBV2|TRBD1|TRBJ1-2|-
CASMKSGTENFYGYTF
TGTGCCAGCATGAAATCAGGGACAGAGAATTTCTATGGCTACACCTTC
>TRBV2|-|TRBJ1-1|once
CASSPDTEAFF
TGTGCCAGCAGTCCCGACACTGAAGCTTTCTTT
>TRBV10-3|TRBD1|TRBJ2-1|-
CAIRVGQKNNEQFF
TGTGCCATCAGAGTGGGACAGAAGAACAATGAGCAGTTCTTC
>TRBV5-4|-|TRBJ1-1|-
CASSPSLNTEAFF
TGTGCCAGCAGCCCCTCGTTGAACACTGAAGCTTTCTTT
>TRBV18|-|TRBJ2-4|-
CASSPGQLPRDIQYF
TGTGCCAGCTCACCGGGACAACTCCCAAGGGACATTCAGTACTTC
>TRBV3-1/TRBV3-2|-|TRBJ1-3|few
CASSQPTPTGNTIYF
TGTGCCAGCAGCCAGCCCACACCCACTGGAAACACCATATATTTT
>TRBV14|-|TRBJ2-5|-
CASSQSRKEFGETQYF
TGTGCCAGCAGCCAATCGCGAAAAGAGTTCGGGGAGACCCAGTACTTC
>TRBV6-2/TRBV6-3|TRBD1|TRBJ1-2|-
CASSLDRVHSYTF
TGTGCCAGCAGCTTGGACAGGGTACATAGCTACACCTTC
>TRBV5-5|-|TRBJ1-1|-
CASSTRPGFDTEAFF
TGTGCCAGCAGCACCCGTCCCGGTTTCGACACTGAAGCTTTCTTT
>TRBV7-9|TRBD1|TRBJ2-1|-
CASSLAGGVEQFF
TGTGCCAGCAGCTTAGCAGGGGGCGTGGAGCAGTTCTTC
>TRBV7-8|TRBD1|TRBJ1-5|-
CASSPWTGVYSNQPQHF
TGTGCCAGCAGCCCTTGGACAGGAGTATATAGCAATCAGCCCCAGCATTTT
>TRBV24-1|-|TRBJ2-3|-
CATSDLPGGTDTQYF
TGTGCCACCAGTGATTTACCCGGGGGCACAGATACGCAGTATTTT
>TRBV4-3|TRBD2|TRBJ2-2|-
CASSPGLAGGSNTGELFF
TGCGCCAGCAGCCCGGGACTAGCGGGGGGATCGAACACCGGGGAGCTGTTTTTT
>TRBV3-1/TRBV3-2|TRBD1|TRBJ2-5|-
CASSQVDRAEETQYF
TGTGCCAGCAGCCAAGTGGACAGGGCGGAAGAGACCCAGTACTTC
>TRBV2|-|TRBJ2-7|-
CASSEAPFSGNEQYF
TGTGCCAGCAGTGAAGCCCCTTTTAGCGGAAACGAGCAGTACTTC
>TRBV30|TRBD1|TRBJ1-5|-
CACGQEDQPQHF
TGTGCCTGCGGACAGGAAGATCAGCCCCAGCATTTT
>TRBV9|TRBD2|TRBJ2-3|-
CASSPRLAGTPDTQYF
TGTGCCAGCAGCCCCCGACTAGCTGGGACGCCAGATACGCAGTATTTT
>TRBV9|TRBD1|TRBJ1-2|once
CASSVGSRGQNGYTF
TGTGCCAGCAGCGTGGGATCCAGGGGGCAAAATGGCTACACCTTC
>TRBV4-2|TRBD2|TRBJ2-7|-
CASSQEKVSGSGGLYEQYF
TGTGCCAGCAGCCAAGAAAAGGTTTCAGGGAGCGGGGGACTCTACGAGCAGTACTTC
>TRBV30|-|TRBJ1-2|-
CAWSVTASYGYTF
TGTGCCTGGAGTGTAACAGCATCTTATGGCTACACCTTC
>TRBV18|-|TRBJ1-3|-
CASSPGGNGNTIYF
TGTGCCAGCTCTCCCGGGGGAAATGGAAACACCATATATTTT
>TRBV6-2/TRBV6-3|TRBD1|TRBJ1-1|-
CASSYSGQLNTEAFF
TGTGCCAGCAGTTACTCGGGACAGTTGAACACTGAAGCTTTCTTT
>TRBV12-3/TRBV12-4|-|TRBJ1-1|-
CASSSRQNEAFF
TGTGCCAGCAGTTCCCGACAGAATGAAGCTTTCTTT
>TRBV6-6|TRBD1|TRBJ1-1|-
CASSYFPDRVSFF
TGTGCCAGCAGTTACTTCCCGGACAGGGTGTCTTTCTTT
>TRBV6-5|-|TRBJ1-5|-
CASSYTGKQPQHF
TGTGCCAGCAGTTACACCGGGAAGCAGCCCCAGCATTTT
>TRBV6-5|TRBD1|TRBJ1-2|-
CASRGTGFYYGYTF
TGTGCCAGCAGGGGGACAGGGTTTTACTATGGCTACACCTTC
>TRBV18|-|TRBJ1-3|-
CASSPTDSGNTIYF
TGTGCCAGCTCACCCACTGACTCTGGAAACACCATATATTTT
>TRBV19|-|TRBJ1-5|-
CASSASGDQPQHF
TGTGCCAGTAGTGCCTCGGGGGATCAGCCCCAGCATTTT
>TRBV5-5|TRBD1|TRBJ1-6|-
CASRRQGIDSPLHF
TGTGCCAGCAGACGACAGGGCATCGATTCACCCCTCCACTTT
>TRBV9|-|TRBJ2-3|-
CASSPQGMEDTQYF
TGTGCCAGCAGCCCTCAGGGGATGGAAGATACGCAGTATTTT